This T cell receptor (beta chain) emerged from a study of blood T cell repertoires in COVID-19. The overall study: COVID-19 samples from acute and convalescent phases originated in the United States, Italy and Spain.

Clones were read by immunoSEQ multiplex PCR, and TCRdb kept only the in-frame ones, dropping some. Seen here are 100,000 to 120,000 clones, around 90% observed once, and the top ten hold 4.6%. The CDR3 spans 15 residues. Per the germline V gene, CDR1 is SGDLS and CDR2 is YYNGEE. Trimming took 4 bases from V and 3 from J; bases not matched to a gene: 3. Sequencing was performed on peripheral blood. The chain uses TRBV9 and TRBJ2-2, with 10 positions matching TRBD1. The origin of this receptor is a woman aged 45 to 65 with acute or convalescent COVID-19. The CDR3 bases are TGTGCCAGCAGCTCCGGGACAGGGGACACCGGGGAGCTGTTTTTT. Translating gives CASSSGTGDTGELFF.